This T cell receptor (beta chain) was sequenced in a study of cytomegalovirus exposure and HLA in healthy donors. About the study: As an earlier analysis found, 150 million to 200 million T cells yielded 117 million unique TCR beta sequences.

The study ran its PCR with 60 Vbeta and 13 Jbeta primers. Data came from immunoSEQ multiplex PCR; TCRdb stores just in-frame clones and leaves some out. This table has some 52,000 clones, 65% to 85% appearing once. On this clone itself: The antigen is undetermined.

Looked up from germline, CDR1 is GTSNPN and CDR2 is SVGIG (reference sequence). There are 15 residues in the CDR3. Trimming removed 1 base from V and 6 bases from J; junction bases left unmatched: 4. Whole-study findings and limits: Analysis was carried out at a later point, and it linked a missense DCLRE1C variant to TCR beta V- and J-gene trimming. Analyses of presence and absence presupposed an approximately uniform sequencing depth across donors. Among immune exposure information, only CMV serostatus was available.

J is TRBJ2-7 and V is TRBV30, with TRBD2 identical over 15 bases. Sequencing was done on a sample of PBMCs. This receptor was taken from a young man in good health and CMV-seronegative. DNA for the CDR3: TGTGCCTGGAGTGAGGGACTAGCGGGAGGTAGCGAGCAGTACTTC. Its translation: CAWSEGLAGGSEQYF.